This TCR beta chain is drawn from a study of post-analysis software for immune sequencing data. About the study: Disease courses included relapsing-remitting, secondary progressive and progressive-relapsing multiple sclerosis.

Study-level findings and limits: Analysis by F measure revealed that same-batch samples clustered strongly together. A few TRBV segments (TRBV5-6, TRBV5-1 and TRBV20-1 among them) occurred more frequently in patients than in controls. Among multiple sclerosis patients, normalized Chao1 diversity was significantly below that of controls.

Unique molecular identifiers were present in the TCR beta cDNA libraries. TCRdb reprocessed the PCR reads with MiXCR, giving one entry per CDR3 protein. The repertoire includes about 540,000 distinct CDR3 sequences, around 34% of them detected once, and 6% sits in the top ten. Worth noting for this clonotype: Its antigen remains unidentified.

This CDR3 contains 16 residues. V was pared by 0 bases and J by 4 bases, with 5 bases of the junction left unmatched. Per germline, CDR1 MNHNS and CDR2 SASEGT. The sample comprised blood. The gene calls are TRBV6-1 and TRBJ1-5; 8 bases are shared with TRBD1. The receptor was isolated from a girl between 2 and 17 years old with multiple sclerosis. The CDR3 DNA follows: TGTGCCAGCAGTGAAGCGGTTTACAGGGGGAATCAGCCCCAGCATTTT. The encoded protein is CASSEAVYRGNQPQHF.